These T cell receptor beta chains were read from a single sample in a study of T cell responses to AZD1222 COVID-19 vaccine. Here immunoSEQ multiplex PCR was the method, and the copy in TCRdb shows in-frame clones only, minus some. The sample lists roughly 110,000 clones, 90% occurring once. The sample was peripheral blood, taken on day 0 of AZD1222 vaccination. These TCRs come from an adult in good health. The CDR3 runs from the conserved cysteine through the conserved F or W. The order of the fields is J gene, V gene, clone size, D gene, CDR3 protein, CDR3 DNA. The D gene is left open where the match is weak. Clone size is stated in some rows and not others, as once, few, many or a class when expanded.

j_gene: TRBJ1-5; v_gene: TRBV29-1; abundance: NA; d_gene: NA; CDR3aa: CSVSFQGSSNQPQHF; CDR3nt: TGCAGCGTTTCGTTCCAGGGGTCTAGCAATCAGCCCCAGCATTTT
j_gene: TRBJ1-6; v_gene: TRBV14; abundance: NA; d_gene: NA; CDR3aa: CASSRDRRIYNSPLHF; CDR3nt: TGTGCCAGCAGCAGGGACCGGAGGATTTATAATTCACCCCTCCACTTT
j_gene: TRBJ1-4; v_gene: TRBV18; abundance: NA; d_gene: NA; CDR3aa: CASSSLTVRGEKLFF; CDR3nt: TGTGCCAGCTCAAGTCTGACAGTACGAGGTGAAAAACTGTTTTTT
j_gene: TRBJ2-3; v_gene: TRBV4-3; abundance: NA; d_gene: TRBD2; CDR3aa: CASSQGGLAGTDTQYF; CDR3nt: TGCGCCAGCAGCCAAGGGGGACTAGCGGGGACAGATACGCAGTATTTT
j_gene: TRBJ1-5; v_gene: TRBV19; abundance: NA; d_gene: NA; CDR3aa: CASGDLKKAQHF; CDR3nt: TGTGCCAGTGGAGACCTGAAGAAAGCCCAGCATTTT
j_gene: TRBJ1-4; v_gene: TRBV15; abundance: NA; d_gene: NA; CDR3aa: CATSRGPLTGGQRKLFF; CDR3nt: TGTGCCACCAGCAGAGGTCCTCTGACGGGAGGGCAGAGGAAACTGTTTTTT
j_gene: TRBJ1-5; v_gene: TRBV30; abundance: few; d_gene: NA; CDR3aa: CAWSPLSGPIYSNQPQHF; CDR3nt: TGTGCCTGGAGTCCCTTGTCGGGGCCCATCTACAGCAATCAGCCCCAGCATTTT
j_gene: TRBJ2-1; v_gene: TRBV7-3; abundance: NA; d_gene: NA; CDR3aa: CASSLGTQNEQFF; CDR3nt: TGTGCCAGCAGCCTTGGGACTCAAAATGAGCAGTTCTTC
j_gene: TRBJ2-7; v_gene: TRBV19; abundance: NA; d_gene: TRBD1; CDR3aa: CASSIDPGQGGPLEQYF; CDR3nt: TGTGCCAGTAGTATAGACCCGGGACAGGGGGGACCCTTGGAGCAGTACTTC
j_gene: TRBJ2-1; v_gene: TRBV7-9; abundance: once; d_gene: TRBD2; CDR3aa: CASSLVVTSAYNEQFF; CDR3nt: TGTGCCAGCAGCTTAGTAGTGACTAGCGCCTACAATGAGCAGTTCTTC
j_gene: TRBJ1-2; v_gene: TRBV27; abundance: once; d_gene: NA; CDR3aa: CASSRIAGEDYGYTF; CDR3nt: TGTGCCAGCAGTCGGATTGCGGGAGAGGACTATGGCTACACCTTC
j_gene: TRBJ2-7; v_gene: TRBV4-1; abundance: NA; d_gene: NA; CDR3aa: CASSPGGTAGTYEQYF; CDR3nt: TGCGCCAGCAGCCCCGGCGGGACGGCCGGAACCTACGAGCAGTACTTC
j_gene: TRBJ1-1; v_gene: TRBV20-1; abundance: NA; d_gene: NA; CDR3aa: CSASGVMAEAFF; CDR3nt: TGCAGTGCTAGTGGGGTTATGGCTGAAGCTTTCTTT
j_gene: TRBJ1-3; v_gene: TRBV7-3; abundance: medium-sized; d_gene: TRBD1; CDR3aa: CASSLDGVGQGNTIYF; CDR3nt: TGTGCCAGCAGCTTAGATGGAGTCGGACAGGGGAACACCATATATTTT
j_gene: TRBJ2-2; v_gene: TRBV7-2; abundance: NA; d_gene: NA; CDR3aa: CASSLSLGTGELFF; CDR3nt: TGTGCCAGCAGCTTGAGTTTGGGAACCGGGGAGCTGTTTTTT
j_gene: TRBJ2-4; v_gene: TRBV4-3; abundance: NA; d_gene: NA; CDR3aa: CASSQDRFPKNIQYF; CDR3nt: TGCGCCAGCAGCCAAGATCGTTTTCCCAAAAACATTCAGTACTTC
j_gene: TRBJ1-6; v_gene: TRBV3-1/TRBV3-2; abundance: NA; d_gene: NA; CDR3aa: CASSQQGSFNSPLHF; CDR3nt: TGTGCCAGCAGCCAACAGGGGAGTTTTAATTCACCCCTCCACTTT
j_gene: TRBJ2-1; v_gene: TRBV19; abundance: NA; d_gene: TRBD2; CDR3aa: CASSGGRPYNEQFF; CDR3nt: TGTGCCAGTAGCGGCGGGAGGCCCTACAATGAGCAGTTCTTC
j_gene: TRBJ1-2; v_gene: TRBV18; abundance: NA; d_gene: NA; CDR3aa: CASSPGGYYGYTF; CDR3nt: TGTGCCAGCTCACCAGGGGGCTACTATGGCTACACCTTC
j_gene: TRBJ1-1; v_gene: TRBV5-6; abundance: NA; d_gene: NA; CDR3aa: CASSLWGIEAFF; CDR3nt: TGTGCCAGCAGCTTGTGGGGGATTGAAGCTTTCTTT
j_gene: TRBJ2-7; v_gene: TRBV6-5; abundance: once; d_gene: NA; CDR3aa: CASLRTESSYEQYF; CDR3nt: TGTGCCAGCCTCAGGACGGAATCCTCCTACGAGCAGTACTTC
j_gene: TRBJ2-7; v_gene: TRBV3-1/TRBV3-2; abundance: NA; d_gene: NA; CDR3aa: CASSQGNSLTYEQYF; CDR3nt: TGTGCCAGCAGCCAAGGTAATTCTCTCACCTACGAGCAGTACTTC
j_gene: TRBJ2-2; v_gene: TRBV18; abundance: NA; d_gene: NA; CDR3aa: CASYAPNTGELFF; CDR3nt: TGTGCCAGCTATGCCCCGAACACCGGGGAGCTGTTTTTT
j_gene: TRBJ1-2; v_gene: TRBV10-3; abundance: NA; d_gene: NA; CDR3aa: CAISDPSRSGAYIINYGYTF; CDR3nt: TGTGCCATCAGTGACCCCAGTCGGTCAGGGGCCTATATTATTAACTATGGCTACACCTTC
j_gene: TRBJ1-5; v_gene: TRBV18; abundance: NA; d_gene: TRBD1; CDR3aa: CASSQPGQGRNQPQHF; CDR3nt: TGTGCCAGCTCACAGCCGGGACAGGGAAGAAATCAGCCCCAGCATTTT
j_gene: TRBJ1-3; v_gene: TRBV4-1; abundance: NA; d_gene: NA; CDR3aa: CASSQDRQDGNTIYF; CDR3nt: TGCGCCAGCAGCCAAGATAGGCAGGACGGAAACACCATATATTTT
j_gene: TRBJ2-3; v_gene: TRBV5-1; abundance: NA; d_gene: TRBD1; CDR3aa: CASSRGTGADTQYF; CDR3nt: TGCGCCAGCAGCAGGGGGACAGGAGCAGATACGCAGTATTTT
j_gene: TRBJ1-5; v_gene: TRBV2; abundance: NA; d_gene: NA; CDR3aa: CASSPQGLGNQPQHF; CDR3nt: TGTGCCAGCAGCCCTCAGGGGCTGGGCAATCAGCCCCAGCATTTT
j_gene: TRBJ2-2; v_gene: TRBV25-1; abundance: NA; d_gene: NA; CDR3aa: CASSRGGVTGELFF; CDR3nt: TGTGCCAGCAGCAGGGGTGGCGTCACCGGGGAGCTGTTTTTT
j_gene: TRBJ1-5; v_gene: TRBV6-5; abundance: NA; d_gene: NA; CDR3aa: CASSRRNSNQPQHF; CDR3nt: TGTGCCAGCAGCCGCCGAAATAGCAATCAGCCCCAGCATTTT
j_gene: TRBJ1-1; v_gene: TRBV28; abundance: NA; d_gene: NA; CDR3aa: CASGDVRGARGPAEAFF; CDR3nt: TGTGCCAGCGGCGATGTACGGGGGGCGCGTGGGCCTGCTGAAGCTTTCTTT
j_gene: TRBJ1-1; v_gene: TRBV28; abundance: few; d_gene: TRBD1; CDR3aa: CASSRGTANTEAFF; CDR3nt: TGTGCCAGCAGTCGAGGGACAGCGAACACTGAAGCTTTCTTT
j_gene: TRBJ1-5; v_gene: TRBV7-8; abundance: NA; d_gene: NA; CDR3aa: CASSLATGNNQPQHF; CDR3nt: TGTGCCAGCAGCTTAGCGACGGGAAACAATCAGCCCCAGCATTTT
j_gene: TRBJ2-1; v_gene: TRBV7-3; abundance: NA; d_gene: NA; CDR3aa: CASSQGGVNNNEQFF; CDR3nt: TGTGCCAGCAGTCAGGGGGGCGTCAACAACAATGAGCAGTTCTTC
j_gene: TRBJ2-2; v_gene: TRBV30; abundance: once; d_gene: TRBD2; CDR3aa: CAWIAGRAGELFF; CDR3nt: TGTGCCTGGATTGCAGGGAGGGCCGGGGAGCTGTTTTTT
j_gene: TRBJ2-1; v_gene: TRBV27; abundance: NA; d_gene: NA; CDR3aa: CASSLVTSFYNEQFF; CDR3nt: TGTGCCAGCAGTCTGGTGACTAGTTTCTACAATGAGCAGTTCTTC
j_gene: TRBJ1-2; v_gene: TRBV7-2; abundance: NA; d_gene: NA; CDR3aa: CASSLGWGGIYGYTF; CDR3nt: TGTGCCAGCAGCTTAGGTTGGGGGGGCATCTATGGCTACACCTTC
j_gene: TRBJ1-2; v_gene: TRBV5-5; abundance: few; d_gene: NA; CDR3aa: CASSLVFSVAGGGGYTF; CDR3nt: TGTGCCAGCAGCTTGGTTTTTTCGGTGGCCGGAGGGGGTGGCTACACCTTC
j_gene: TRBJ2-5; v_gene: TRBV9; abundance: once; d_gene: TRBD2; CDR3aa: CASSAGLAGAQETQYF; CDR3nt: TGTGCCAGCAGCGCCGGACTAGCGGGAGCCCAAGAGACCCAGTACTTC
j_gene: TRBJ1-1; v_gene: TRBV18; abundance: once; d_gene: NA; CDR3aa: CASSRLNTEAFF; CDR3nt: TGTGCCAGCTCACGGCTAAACACTGAAGCTTTCTTT
j_gene: TRBJ2-2; v_gene: TRBV5-6; abundance: NA; d_gene: NA; CDR3aa: CASSLADRPTGELFF; CDR3nt: TGTGCCAGCAGCTTGGCGGACAGACCAACCGGGGAGCTGTTTTTT
j_gene: TRBJ2-3; v_gene: TRBV7-9; abundance: NA; d_gene: NA; CDR3aa: CASSSWAGVLTDTQYF; CDR3nt: TGTGCCAGCAGCTCGTGGGCAGGGGTTTTGACAGATACGCAGTATTTT
j_gene: TRBJ1-1; v_gene: TRBV27; abundance: NA; d_gene: NA; CDR3aa: CASSFSGATEAFF; CDR3nt: TGTGCCAGCAGTTTTTCGGGGGCCACTGAAGCTTTCTTT
j_gene: TRBJ2-3; v_gene: TRBV18; abundance: NA; d_gene: NA; CDR3aa: CASSRQPRTDTQYF; CDR3nt: TGTGCCAGCTCACGACAGCCCCGCACAGATACGCAGTATTTT
j_gene: TRBJ1-5; v_gene: TRBV7-9; abundance: NA; d_gene: NA; CDR3aa: CASTPGAGQPQHF; CDR3nt: TGTGCCAGCACGCCGGGGGCGGGTCAGCCCCAGCATTTT
j_gene: TRBJ2-7; v_gene: TRBV10-1; abundance: few; d_gene: NA; CDR3aa: CASLKKGTVGRGPYEQYF; CDR3nt: TGCGCCAGCCTAAAAAAGGGGACGGTAGGTCGGGGACCCTACGAGCAGTACTTC